Following are 24 T cell receptor beta chains from one sample sequenced in a study of T-cell memory formation after mild COVID-19. TCRdb recomputed calls from the 5' RACE reads with MiXCR, one row per CDR3 protein. The repertoire holds fewer than 700,000 distinct CDR3 sequences, roughly 18% seen once, with more than 10% in the top ten. Sample: PBMCs or a T cell subset sorted from them (not recorded which). The receptors were sampled from an adult woman who had mild COVID-19 (a few samples of this study predate the infection). Cell type and time point are not known.

This clonotype was detected many times. The rearrangement uses TRBV6-5 and TRBJ2-7; a possible D gene is TRBD1 (6 bases). Looked up from germline, CDR1 is MNHEY and CDR2 is SVGAGI. The CDR3 has 13 amino acids. V shed 8 bases and J shed 3 bases, with 14 bases lying between them. CDR3 sequence reads: CASFRGRGYEQYF. In DNA form, the CDR3 reads TGTGCCAGCTTCCGGGGCAGGGGCTACGAGCAGTACTTC.

This clonotype was picked up a small number of times. The gene calls are TRBV5-1 and TRBJ1-2; 9 bases fit TRBD1. Trimming at V came to 5 bases and at J to 4 bases, leaving 12 bases not matched to a gene. Germline V lookup: CDR1 SGHRS, CDR2 YFSETQ. There are 16 residues in the CDR3. As DNA, the CDR3 is TGCGCCAGCAGAGAAGCGGCGGAGACAGGGGGCTATGGCTACACCTTC. This gives the protein CASREAAETGGYGYTF.

The J gene is TRBJ2-1, the V gene TRBV19, with 8 bases aligning to TRBD2. Germline V lookup: CDR1 LNHDA, CDR2 SQIVND (reference sequence). This CDR3 has 16 amino acids. The V gene end was trimmed by 3 bases and the J gene end by 3 bases; junction bases not matched to a gene: 7. The CDR3, as DNA: TGTGCCAGTAGTATTACGGGAGGGCTAGGCTACAATGAGCAGTTCTTC. Its translation is CASSITGGLGYNEQFF.

This chain connects TRBV2 to TRBJ1-1; D perhaps matches TRBD1 (6 bases). The CDR3 contains 15 residues. Germline lookup yields CDR1 SNHLY and CDR2 FYNNEI. V was trimmed by 6 bases and J by 4 bases, leaving 18 bases between them. This chain's CDR3 is CASSQGKGVVTEAFF. For the CDR3, the DNA is TGTGCCAGCAGCCAGGGGAAGGGGGTCGTCACTGAAGCTTTCTTT.

This clonotype appeared a few times. The rearrangement uses TRBV27 and TRBJ2-5; D is unresolved. Trimming took 7 bases from V and 2 from J, leaving 8 bases between them. The CDR3 totals 12 residues. Germline V lookup: CDR1 MNHEY, CDR2 SMNVEV (reference sequence). CDR3 region: CASKSYQETQYF. The CDR3 bases are TGTGCCAGCAAAAGTTATCAAGAGACCCAGTACTTC.

The chain has TRBV4-2 and TRBJ1-4; D perhaps matches TRBD1 (6 bases). The germline CDR1 and CDR2 sequences are LGHNA and YNFKEQ. V was shortened by 3 bases and J by 6 bases, with 17 bases between the two germline ends. This CDR3 spans 16 amino acids. The CDR3 nucleotides read TGTGCCAGCAGCCAGACAACAGGGAAAGGGGATGAAAAACTGTTTTTT. It encodes CASSQTTGKGDEKLFF.

This clonotype was counted ten times or more. The genes are TRBV7-9 and TRBJ2-3; weak D call: TRBD2 (5 bases). The CDR3 loop spans 15 amino acids. The V end was cut by 7 bases, the J end by 0 bases, with 14 bases between. Germline CDR1 is SEHNR and CDR2 is FQNEAQ (reference sequence). CDR3 DNA: TGTGCCAGCACCATAGGTGGCGGGAGCACAGATACGCAGTATTTT. Translated, it gives CASTIGGGSTDTQYF.

This clonotype was counted once. This chain uses TRBV12-3 or TRBV12-4 with TRBJ1-1; 10 positions agree with TRBD1. V dropped 4 bases and J dropped 12; count of bases not matched to a gene: 5. The CDR3 totals 12 residues. CDR3 coding DNA: TGTGCCAGCAGTTCCGGGACAGGGGTTCCTTTCTTT. It yields the protein CASSSGTGVPFF.

The gene calls are TRBV6-4 and TRBJ2-2, with 10 bases identical to TRBD2. Germline CDR1 reads MRHNA; CDR2 reads SNTAGT. J was trimmed by 3 bases and V by 0 bases; bases with no gene match: 1. The CDR3 covers 16 residues. CDR3 sequence (DNA): TGTGCCAGCAGTGACTCGAGCGGGGGGGACACCGGGGAGCTGTTTTTT. Protein sequence: CASSDSSGGDTGELFF.

This clonotype was counted between two and nine times. This chain uses TRBV5-1 with TRBJ2-3, with D unresolved. V lost 0 bases to trimming and J lost 4 bases, with 9 bases between them. This CDR3 is built from 14 residues. Germline CDR1 is SGHRS and CDR2 is YFSETQ. Here the CDR3 reads CASSLARWADTQYF. The DNA of the CDR3 is TGCGCCAGCAGCTTGGCCCGCTGGGCAGATACGCAGTATTTT.

V is TRBV5-1 and J is TRBJ2-3; no firm D call. CDR3 size: 15 residues. V was pared by 4 bases and J by 5 bases, with 17 bases between. Per germline, CDR1 SGHRS and CDR2 YFSETQ. CDR3 protein: CASSLSGPNIDTQYF. CDR3 bases: TGCGCCAGCAGCCTATCCGGGCCAAACATAGATACGCAGTATTTT.

The chain couples TRBV7-8 to TRBJ1-3; D ambiguous. The CDR3 sequence is 14 residues long. Trimming removed 1 base from V and 2 bases from J, with 6 bases in between. Per germline, CDR1 SGHVS and CDR2 FQNEAQ. The CDR3 bases are TGTGCCAGCAGCTTAGTAGTAGCTGGAAACACCATATATTTT. Encoded protein: CASSLVVAGNTIYF.

In its sample, this clonotype was seen a few times. Sequence at one end of the junction differs from germline and may be a read error. The chain recombines TRBV12-3 or TRBV12-4 with TRBJ2-5; D call uncertain. This CDR3 has 12 amino acids. The DNA for the CDR3 is TGTGCCAGCAGTTTAAGTCAAGGGACCCAGTACTTC. Its protein is CASSLSQGTQYF.

The gene calls are TRBV24-1 and TRBJ2-5; D may be TRBD1 or TRBD2 (5 bases each). Trimming pared 0 bases from V and 6 bases from J, leaving 7 bases between. The CDR3 is made up of 13 amino acids. Germline V gene sequence: CDR1 KGHDR, CDR2 SFDVKD. In nucleotides, the CDR3 is TGTGCCACCAGTGATTTGACGGGGCAGACCCAGTACTTC. Amino acid sequence: CATSDLTGQTQYF.

This clonotype has a handful of counts. The chain recombines TRBV29-1 with TRBJ2-7, with 8 bases identical to TRBD2. The CDR3 loop spans 15 amino acids. The ends lost 1 base at V and 2 bases at J; junction bases unmatched: 7. Germline V gives CDR1 SQVTM, CDR2 ANQGSEA. CDR3 residues: CSVEGASGWTYEQYF. The CDR3 DNA is TGCAGCGTTGAAGGGGCTAGCGGGTGGACCTACGAGCAGTACTTC.

The gene calls are TRBV10-3 and TRBJ1-4; 9 bases agree with TRBD1. CDR1 and CDR2 (germline): ENHRY, SYGVKD. This CDR3 has 14 residues. The J segment lost 4 bases and the V segment lost 6 bases, leaving 3 bases of the junction unmatched. As DNA, the CDR3 is TGTGCCATCAGCGGGACAGGGTATAATGAAAAACTGTTTTTT. It encodes CAISGTGYNEKLFF.

This clonotype has at least ten counts. Germline is not matched at one junction end, which may reflect a read error. The chain recombines TRBV29-1 with TRBJ1-5; TRBD1 aligns across 8 bases. CDR1 and CDR2 (germline): SQVTM, ANQGSEA. This CDR3 has 14 residues. The CDR3 nucleotides are TGCAGCGTTCAAGACAGGGGCGAGGGTCAGCCCCAGCATTTT. This translates into CSVQDRGEGQPQHF.

The CDR3 is CASTLEAVVSYEQYF. The DNA of the CDR3 is TGTGCCAGCACCCTAGAGGCCGTGGTCTCCTACGAGCAGTACTTC. The chain combines TRBV7-2 with TRBJ2-7; D remains ambiguous. V lost 7 bases, J lost 0 bases, and 16 bases lay in between. This CDR3 is built from 15 residues. CDR1 and CDR2 (germline): SGHTA, FQGNSA.

The genes are TRBV6-2 or TRBV6-3 and TRBJ1-6, with unresolved D. The V and J ends lost 6 bases and 10 bases respectively, with 19 bases between them. CDR3 length equals 15 residues. Per the germline V gene, CDR1 is MNHEY and CDR2 is SVGEGT. The CDR3 coding sequence is TGTGCCAGCAGGGAGACAAGGGTTGTCGGATCACCCCTCCACTTT. Its translation: CASRETRVVGSPLHF.

The chain is built from TRBV7-8 and TRBJ2-2, with TRBD2 matching 13 bases. The germline V gene encodes CDR1 SGHVS and CDR2 FQNEAQ. V was clipped by 5 bases and J by 5 bases; unmatched bases: 11. The CDR3 is 18 amino acids. CDR3 sequence reads: CASSLRTSGGPSTGELFF. The CDR3 DNA is TGTGCCAGCAGCCTACGGACTAGCGGGGGCCCAAGTACCGGGGAGCTGTTTTTT.

In its sample, this clonotype was seen a few times. V and J are TRBV29-1 and TRBJ1-1, with 7 bases lining up with TRBD1. The CDR3 is 11 amino acids. The V gene's germline CDR1 is SQVTM and CDR2 ANQGSEA. J lost 6 bases, V lost 8 bases, and 6 bases had no gene match. CDR3 DNA sequence: TGCAGCCACCAGGGGGACGCTGAAGCTTTCTTT. Its translation: CSHQGDAEAFF.

The chain has TRBV19 and TRBJ2-1; TRBD1 matches 10 bases. The germline gives CDR1 LNHDA, CDR2 SQIVND (reference sequence). Trimming at V came to 5 bases and at J to 8 bases, leaving 12 bases not matched to a gene. The CDR3 has 16 residues. The CDR3 DNA sequence: TGTGCCAGTAGTCCCACACCGGGACAGGGGAGCGATGAGCAGTTCTTC. The encoded protein is CASSPTPGQGSDEQFF.

This chain connects TRBV20-1 to TRBJ2-7, with 9 bases identical to TRBD2. CDR3 length equals 14 residues. The germline gives CDR1 DFQATT, CDR2 SNEGSKA (reference sequence). V trimming: 5 bases; J trimming: 4 bases; junction bases outside the gene matches: 9. As DNA, the CDR3 is TGCAGTGCTCCCCACGGACTAGCGAGTTACGAGCAGTACTTC. This codes for CSAPHGLASYEQYF.

In its sample, this clonotype was seen many times. V is TRBV11-3 and J is TRBJ2-3; D is uncertain. From germline, CDR1 is SGHNT and CDR2 YENEEA. The CDR3 loop spans 14 amino acids. V was shortened by 4 bases and J by 6 bases, with 14 bases between the two germline ends. The CDR3 is CASSSNGSPDTQYF. The CDR3 nucleotides read TGTGCCAGCAGCTCCAATGGCAGCCCGGATACGCAGTATTTT.